Presented here are 30 T cell receptor beta chains from one specimen sequenced in a study of cytomegalovirus exposure and HLA in healthy donors. Researchers ran the PCR with 60 Vbeta and 13 Jbeta primers. The table came from immunoSEQ multiplex PCR; TCRdb's copy has only in-frame clones and leaves some out. The data show 160,000 or so clones, 70% to 85% seen once. The sample was PBMCs. The receptors here all came from a woman aged 45-59 years in good health and CMV-seropositive.

With respect to this clone: Sequence at one end of the junction differs from germline and may be a read error. Other DNA sequences of this sample code for an identical CDR3. V and J are TRBV7-8 and TRBJ2-3, with 11 bases matching TRBD2. Per germline, CDR1 SGHVS and CDR2 FQNEAQ. CDR3 length: 15 amino acids. The CDR3 protein is CASSLAGGLGDTQYF. The CDR3 DNA is TGCGCCAGCAGCTTAGCGGGGGGGCTCGGAGATACGCAGTATTTT.

The V gene is TRBV6-6, the J gene TRBJ2-2, with 9 bases lining up with TRBD1. The germline CDR1 and CDR2 sequences are MNHNY and SVGAGI (reference sequence). This CDR3 has 15 amino acids. With V trimmed by 0 bases and J by 4 bases, 0 bases remained unmatched. CDR3 nucleotides: TGTGCCAGCAGTTACTCGGACAGGGGCACCGGGGAGCTGTTTTTT. The encoded protein is CASSYSDRGTGELFF.

There are a few counts of this clone. This rearrangement joins TRBV5-1 to TRBJ2-5; 11 positions agree with TRBD1. V lost 4 bases to trimming and J lost 1 base; unmatched junction nucleotides: 6. Germline loops: CDR1 SGHRS, CDR2 YFSETQ. The CDR3 loop spans 16 amino acids. CDR3 loop: CASSQGTGGFQETQYF. CDR3 in DNA: TGCGCCAGCAGCCAGGGGACAGGGGGGTTCCAAGAGACCCAGTACTTC. The complete variable domain, with remaining parts taken from reference TRBV5-1 and TRBJ2-5, reads KAGVTQTPRYLIKTRGQQVTLSCSPISGHRSVSWYQQTPGQGLQFLFEYFSETQRNKGNFPGRFSGRQFSNSRSEMNVSTLELGDSALYLCASSQGTGGFQETQYFGPGTRLLVL.

V gene TRBV2 combines with J gene TRBJ2-7; weak D call: TRBD2 (7 bases). Germline V gene data show CDR1 as SNHLY and CDR2 as FYNNEI. The CDR3 covers 14 residues. Trimming took off 7 bases at V and 6 bases at J, with 19 bases between the two ends. This CDR3 reads CASMRGGGASEQYF. CDR3 DNA: TGTGCCAGCATGAGGGGGGGAGGGGCATCCGAGCAGTACTTC.

In this sample, this clone turned up a few times. The chain has TRBV9 and TRBJ2-1; 12 nucleotides agree with TRBD1. The germline gives CDR1 SGDLS, CDR2 YYNGEE. The CDR3 totals 17 residues. The trim removed 1 base at V and 9 bases at J, leaving 11 bases unmatched. Written as DNA, the CDR3 is TGTGCCAGCAGCGTACTTGATTCGGGACAGGGGGCGTCTGAGCAGTTCTTC. Translating it yields CASSVLDSGQGASEQFF.

The gene calls are TRBV29-1 and TRBJ1-2; TRBD1 agrees at 7 bases. The germline CDR1 and CDR2 sequences are SQVTM and ANQGSEA. The CDR3 covers 13 residues. V was pared by 6 bases and J by 3 bases, with 7 bases of the junction left unmatched. The CDR3: CSVPHRGDYGYTF. The CDR3 DNA sequence: TGCAGCGTCCCCCACAGGGGAGACTATGGCTACACCTTC.

The chain joins TRBV4-1 to TRBJ1-4; D is uncertain. Germline V gene sequence: CDR1 MGHRA, CDR2 YSYEKL. V lost 5 bases and J lost 6, with 10 bases in between. The CDR3 has 13 amino acids. The CDR3 DNA reads as TGCGCCAGCAGCAATTTTGCGGATGAAAAACTGTTTTTT. Protein product: CASSNFADEKLFF.

The chain carries TRBV13 and TRBJ2-6, with D possibly TRBD2 on 6 matching bases. The ends were cut back, 0 bases at V and 1 base at J, with 13 bases in the middle. Germline V gene lookup returns CDR1 PRHDT and CDR2 FYEKMQ (reference sequence). This CDR3 is 18 amino acids long. In DNA, the CDR3 is TGTGCCAGCAGCTTAGGCCGAGGGGCGGGATCTGGGGCCAACGTCCTGACTTTC. Its translation is CASSLGRGAGSGANVLTF.

The chain has TRBV5-6 and TRBJ2-1; D may be TRBD2 (6 bases). In germline, CDR1 is SGHDT, CDR2 YYEEEE. V gave up 2 bases and J gave up 3 bases, with 9 bases separating them. There are 14 residues in the CDR3. The CDR3 DNA reads as TGTGCCAGCAGCTTCGGGAGAGGCTACAATGAGCAGTTCTTC. This encodes CASSFGRGYNEQFF.

The chain carries TRBV5-1 and TRBJ1-6, with TRBD1 matching 8 bases. Germline loops: CDR1 SGHRS, CDR2 YFSETQ. CDR3 length: 12 residues. V lost 8 bases to trimming and J lost 7 bases; unmatched junction nucleotides: 2. This chain's CDR3 is CASRQGNSPLHF. The DNA of the CDR3 is TGCGCCAGTCGACAGGGGAATTCACCCCTCCACTTT. Drawing the rest from reference TRBV5-1 and TRBJ1-6, the complete variable domain is KAGVTQTPRYLIKTRGQQVTLSCSPISGHRSVSWYQQTPGQGLQFLFEYFSETQRNKGNFPGRFSGRQFSNSRSEMNVSTLELGDSALYLCASRQGNSPLHFGNGTRLTVT.

The rearrangement uses TRBV7-9 and TRBJ1-2; a weak D match, TRBD1 (6 bases). Trimming shortened V by 4 bases and J by 3 bases, and 18 bases separated the two germline ends. The CDR3 is made up of 16 amino acids. From germline, CDR1 is SEHNR and CDR2 FQNEAQ (reference sequence). CDR3 sequence: CASSSTRPGHYYGYTF. CDR3 nucleotide sequence: TGTGCCAGCAGCTCAACACGGCCGGGACACTACTATGGCTACACCTTC.

CDR3 amino acids: CASSFTGTGITGELFF. For the CDR3, the DNA is TGCGCCAGCAGCTTTACCGGGACAGGGATAACCGGGGAGCTGTTTTTT. The genes are TRBV5-1 and TRBJ2-2, with 9 nucleotides matching TRBD1. V trimming: 2 bases; J trimming: 5 bases; junction bases outside the gene matches: 7. Germline V gene sequence: CDR1 SGHRS, CDR2 YFSETQ. The CDR3 consists of 16 residues.

Only a few counts were recorded for this clone. This chain joins TRBV27 and TRBJ2-2; 7 bases fit TRBD1. CDR1 and CDR2 from the germline V gene are MNHEY and SMNVEV (reference sequence). The J segment lost 1 base and the V segment lost 7 bases, leaving 3 bases of the junction unmatched. The CDR3 length is 14 residues. The CDR3 protein is CASTRTGNTGELFF. DNA of the CDR3: TGTGCCAGCACCCGGACAGGGAACACCGGGGAGCTGTTTTTT.

A few counts support this clone. J is TRBJ2-7 and V is TRBV6-5; 7 bases map to TRBD1. Germline V gene data show CDR1 as MNHEY and CDR2 as SVGAGI. The CDR3 has 14 amino acids. Trimming removed 1 base from V and 1 base from J; junction bases left unmatched: 1. The CDR3 here is CASSYYRGSYEQYF. The DNA for the CDR3 is TGTGCCAGCAGTTACTACAGGGGATCCTACGAGCAGTACTTC.

In its sample, this clone was seen a few times. The J gene is TRBJ1-5, the V gene TRBV6-5, with D uncertain. Deletions cut 2 bases from V and 1 base from J, with 12 bases between. Germline values: CDR1 MNHEY, CDR2 SVGAGI. CDR3 size: 16 residues. CDR3 sequence (DNA): TGTGCCAGCAGTTACACGCCCCCGGGGAGCAATCAGCCCCAGCATTTT. It is translated as CASSYTPPGSNQPQHF.

Remarks on this clone: Other nucleotide sequences from this sample produce the same CDR3. This chain connects TRBV19 to TRBJ1-1, with TRBD1 matching over 10 bases. The germline V gene has CDR1 LNHDA and CDR2 SQIVND (reference sequence). The CDR3 has 13 amino acids. The V gene end was trimmed by 6 bases and the J gene end by 5 bases; junction bases not matched to a gene: 3. CDR3 DNA: TGTGCCAGTAGCCGGACAGGGGGTACTGAAGCTTTCTTT. It translates to CASSRTGGTEAFF.

The chain carries TRBV2 and TRBJ2-2; 12 nucleotides align to TRBD2. Germline V gene data show CDR1 as SNHLY and CDR2 as FYNNEI. The CDR3 totals 17 residues. The V segment lost 2 bases and the J segment 6 bases; nucleotides outside the gene matches: 7. In nucleotides, the CDR3 is TGTGCCAGCAGTGAAACTAGCGGGGGGTCGAATCCCGGGGAGCTGTTTTTT. Translating gives CASSETSGGSNPGELFF.

DNA of the CDR3: TGTGCCTGGAGCGCAGGGGGCCTTCAGCCCCAGCATTTT. Translation: CAWSAGGLQPQHF. The chain joins TRBV30 to TRBJ1-5, with 8 bases that match TRBD1. The CDR3 is 13 amino acids. The germline gives CDR1 GTSNPN, CDR2 SVGIG (reference sequence). The V segment lost 3 bases and the J segment 6 bases; nucleotides outside the gene matches: 4. The full variable domain, in which reference TRBV30 and TRBJ1-5 provide the parts outside the CDR3, is SQTIHQWPATLVQPVGSPLSLECTVEGTSNPNLYWYRQAAGRGLQLLFYSVGIGQISSEVPQNLSASRPQDRQFILSSKKLLLSDSGFYLCAWSAGGLQPQHFGDGTRLSIL.

This chain joins TRBV6-1 and TRBJ1-2; the D is unclear. Germline CDR1 MNHNS, CDR2 SASEGT. This CDR3 is built from 15 residues. Trimming shortened V by 4 bases and J by 4 bases, and 16 bases separated the two germline ends. The CDR3 sequence: CASSGGWGLGYGYTF. The CDR3 nucleotides read TGTGCCAGCAGTGGAGGGTGGGGTCTCGGCTATGGCTACACCTTC.

The V call is TRBV6-5, the J call TRBJ1-1; D might be TRBD1 (6 bases). Germline CDR1 MNHEY, CDR2 SVGAGI. The CDR3 covers 13 residues. Trimming cost V 9 bases and J 2 bases, with 13 bases left between them. CDR3 nucleotides: TGTGCCAGTGGCGGGGGGCCTAACACTGAAGCTTTCTTT. Protein: CASGGGPNTEAFF.

J is TRBJ1-1 and V is TRBV2, with D uncertain. Germline assignment: CDR1 SNHLY and CDR2 FYNNEI. This CDR3 has 14 amino acids. V lost 8 bases and J 5 bases, leaving 18 bases between the germline ends. The CDR3 spells CASVVARTRTEAFF. The CDR3 region has the DNA TGTGCCAGCGTCGTGGCACGAACGAGGACTGAAGCTTTCTTT.

V gene TRBV6-5 combines with J gene TRBJ1-2; TRBD1 matches 8 bases. Trimming at V came to 5 bases and at J to 4 bases, leaving 9 bases not matched to a gene. The germline V gene encodes CDR1 MNHEY and CDR2 SVGAGI. This CDR3 has 15 residues. CDR3 DNA: TGTGCCAGCAGTACTACAGGGGGAGGTCTCTATGGCTACACCTTC. Translation: CASSTTGGGLYGYTF.

V is TRBV10-3 and J is TRBJ1-1; possible D gene TRBD1, 5 bases. The germline V gene has CDR1 ENHRY and CDR2 SYGVKD. Between the trimmed V and J ends, which lost 6 bases and 5 bases, there was a span of 19 bases. The CDR3 loop spans 15 amino acids. The CDR3 coding sequence is TGTGCCATCAGGGCCCCCCAGGGTGGCGGTACTGAAGCTTTCTTT. Translation gives CAIRAPQGGGTEAFF.

The rearrangement uses TRBV5-1 and TRBJ2-1; 12 bases are a match to TRBD1. The V and J ends lost 6 bases and 9 bases, in that order; junction bases with no gene match: 10. The germline CDR1 and CDR2 sequences are SGHRS and YFSETQ. The CDR3 runs to 15 residues. For the CDR3, the DNA is TGCGCCAGCACCATCCGGGACAGGGGGCGAGGTGAGCAGTTCTTC. Protein product: CASTIRDRGRGEQFF. The entire variable domain, with the rest obtained from reference TRBV5-1 and TRBJ2-1, is as follows: KAGVTQTPRYLIKTRGQQVTLSCSPISGHRSVSWYQQTPGQGLQFLFEYFSETQRNKGNFPGRFSGRQFSNSRSEMNVSTLELGDSALYLCASTIRDRGRGEQFFGPGTRLTVL.

The gene calls are TRBV10-3 and TRBJ2-1; maybe TRBD1 (6 bases). CDR1 ENHRY and CDR2 SYGVKD come from the germline V gene. The CDR3 is made up of 15 amino acids. The germline V and J ends were trimmed by 6 bases and 8 bases, with 20 bases remaining between them. The CDR3 loop reads CAIRVGQGPQDEQFF. In DNA form, the CDR3 reads TGTGCCATCAGAGTCGGGCAGGGGCCCCAGGATGAGCAGTTCTTC.

The chain links TRBV7-8 to TRBJ1-4; the match to TRBD1 covers 7 bases. Germline V CDR1 and CDR2: SGHVS, FQNEAQ. The CDR3 spans 15 residues. Losses at the gene ends were 0 bases for V and 8 bases for J; bases not matched to a gene: 6. The CDR3 DNA follows: TGTGCCAGCAGCTTAGCGCCCAGGGGGAACGAAAAACTGTTTTTT. This gives the protein CASSLAPRGNEKLFF.

The chain carries TRBV2 and TRBJ2-3; 7 bases map to TRBD1. CDR1 and CDR2 (germline): SNHLY, FYNNEI. Trimming cost V 4 bases and J 1 base; bases outside gene matches: 2. The CDR3 covers 14 residues. CDR3 protein: CASSGQGRTDTQYF. The DNA for the CDR3 is TGTGCCAGCAGTGGACAGGGACGCACAGATACGCAGTATTTT. The complete variable domain, with remaining parts taken from reference TRBV2 and TRBJ2-3, reads EPEVTQTPSHQVTQMGQEVILRCVPISNHLYFYWYRQILGQKVEFLVSFYNNEISEKSEIFDDQFSVERPDGSNFTLKIRSTKLEDSAMYFCASSGQGRTDTQYFGPGTRLTVL.

The gene calls are TRBV4-3 and TRBJ1-2; maybe TRBD1 (6 bases). Trimming took off 0 bases at V and 4 bases at J, with 12 bases between the two ends. This CDR3 comprises 15 residues. Germline loops: CDR1 LGHNA, CDR2 YSLEER. CDR3 loop: CASSQDRTALYGYTF. The CDR3, as DNA: TGCGCCAGCAGCCAAGACCGGACAGCTCTCTATGGCTACACCTTC.

The chain couples TRBV10-3 to TRBJ2-3, with 11 bases lining up with TRBD2. The trim removed 4 bases at V and 4 bases at J, leaving 4 bases unmatched. Germline CDR1 and CDR2: ENHRY and SYGVKD. The CDR3 length is 15 residues. For the CDR3, the DNA is TGTGCCATCAGTGGTGGACTAGCGGGCGCAGATACGCAGTATTTT. Translation gives CAISGGLAGADTQYF.

The chain joins TRBV19 to TRBJ1-6, with D tentatively TRBD1 (6 bases). This CDR3 region has 15 residues. The V and J ends lost 6 bases and 8 bases respectively, with 17 bases between them. Germline assignment: CDR1 LNHDA and CDR2 SQIVND (reference sequence). The DNA of the CDR3 is TGTGCCAGTAGGGCCCTTGACAGGTTTGATTCACCCCTCCACTTT. This codes for CASRALDRFDSPLHF.